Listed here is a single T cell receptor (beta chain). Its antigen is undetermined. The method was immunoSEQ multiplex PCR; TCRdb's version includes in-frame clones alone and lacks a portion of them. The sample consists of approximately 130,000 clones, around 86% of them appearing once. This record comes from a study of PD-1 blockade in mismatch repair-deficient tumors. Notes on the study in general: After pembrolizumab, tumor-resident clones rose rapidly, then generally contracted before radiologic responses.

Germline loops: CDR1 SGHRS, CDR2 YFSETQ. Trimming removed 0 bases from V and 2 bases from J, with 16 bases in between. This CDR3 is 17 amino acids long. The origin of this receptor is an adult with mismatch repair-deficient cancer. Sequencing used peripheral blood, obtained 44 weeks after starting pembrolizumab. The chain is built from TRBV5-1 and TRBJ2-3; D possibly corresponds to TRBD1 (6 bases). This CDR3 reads CASSLVGTRTYTDTQYF. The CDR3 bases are TGCGCCAGCAGCTTGGTTGGGACACGTACGTACACAGATACGCAGTATTTT.